The 15 T cell receptor beta chains below all came from one sample that was sequenced in a study of cytomegalovirus exposure and HLA in healthy donors. Using immunoSEQ multiplex PCR, the repertoire was profiled, and TCRdb retains in-frame clones only, with some absent. This table holds tens of thousands of clones, just over 90% found once. The sequenced material came from PBMCs. The receptors come from a man aged 18-30 years in good health and CMV-seronegative.

This clone has a single count. The chain links TRBV15 to TRBJ2-4; TRBD1 matches at 9 bases. The trim removed 1 base at V and 8 bases at J, leaving 12 bases unmatched. CDR1 and CDR2 (germline): LNHNV, YYDKDF (reference sequence). This CDR3 comprises 17 residues. The CDR3 loop is CATSRGLTGGLRDIQYF. The CDR3 coding sequence is TGTGCCACCAGCAGAGGTTTGACAGGGGGTCTTCGGGACATTCAGTACTTC.

The chain recombines TRBV15 with TRBJ1-1; tentative D call: TRBD1 (5 bases). The CDR3 totals 15 residues. Trimming removed 1 base from V and 6 bases from J, with 15 bases in between. Germline lookup yields CDR1 LNHNV and CDR2 YYDKDF (reference sequence). The CDR3 region is CATSRAGPSRSEAFF. The CDR3 coding sequence is TGTGCCACCAGCAGAGCAGGGCCGTCCAGATCTGAAGCTTTCTTT.

The rearrangement joins TRBV6-1 to TRBJ2-3; the match to TRBD1 covers 10 bases. This CDR3 spans 14 amino acids. From germline, CDR1 is MNHNS and CDR2 SASEGT. J lost 5 bases, V lost 7 bases, and 6 bases had no gene match. CDR3 sequence: CASTTGQGGDTQYF. CDR3 DNA sequence: TGTGCCAGCACCACCGGACAGGGGGGAGATACGCAGTATTTT.

The chain combines TRBV7-2 with TRBJ2-7, with 11 bases that match TRBD2. The CDR3 contains 16 residues. The germline V gene encodes CDR1 SGHTA and CDR2 FQGNSA. The trim removed 5 bases at V and 4 bases at J, leaving 10 bases unmatched. DNA of the CDR3: TGTGCCAGCAGCGTGGGGCCGGGACTAGCGGATTACGAGCAGTACTTC. The encoded protein is CASSVGPGLADYEQYF.

Remarks on this clone: The junction does not match germline at one end; this may be a read error. The chain has TRBV28 and TRBJ1-1, with unresolved D. There are 13 residues in the CDR3. Per germline, CDR1 MDHEN and CDR2 SYDVKM. CDR3 bases: TGTGCCAGCACTTTAACAGTTAACACTGAAGCTTTCTTT. This sequence encodes CASTLTVNTEAFF.

This chain uses TRBV10-2 with TRBJ1-2; D not resolved. The CDR3 sequence is 13 residues long. Trimming left V 2 bases short and J 3 bases short, with 7 bases between. The germline V gene has CDR1 WSHSY and CDR2 SAAADI. The CDR3 loop reads CASSEVSDYGYTF. The CDR3 nucleotides are TGCGCCAGCAGTGAGGTGTCAGACTATGGCTACACCTTC.

The chain is built from TRBV4-3 and TRBJ2-1; 10 nucleotides line up with TRBD2. Unmatched junction bases numbered 16, after V lost 1 base and J lost 7 bases. This CDR3 has 19 residues. CDR1 is LGHNA and CDR2 is YSLEER in the germline V gene. CDR3 amino acids: CASSQGSGRAIGIGNEQFF. The CDR3 DNA reads as TGCGCCAGCAGCCAAGGAAGCGGGAGGGCCATAGGTATTGGGAATGAGCAGTTCTTC.

V usage is TRBV28 and J usage is TRBJ1-5; TRBD1 is a possible D gene (5 bases). V was shortened by 6 bases and J by 1 base, with 10 bases between the two germline ends. The V gene's germline CDR1 is MDHEN and CDR2 SYDVKM. The CDR3 loop spans 14 amino acids. CDR3 nucleotide sequence: TGTGCCAGCAGCAGACAGTTCAGCAATCAGCCCCAGCATTTT. Translation: CASSRQFSNQPQHF.

The rearrangement joins TRBV7-6 to TRBJ2-7, with 7 nucleotides matching TRBD2. The junction had 16 bases not matched to a gene; V was cut back by 5 bases and J by 6 bases. The CDR3 runs to 16 residues. CDR1 is SGHVS, CDR2 FNYEAQ, per germline. The CDR3 sequence: CASSVTAAGLGSEQYF. For the CDR3, the DNA is TGTGCCAGCAGCGTAACCGCAGCGGGATTGGGGAGCGAGCAGTACTTC.

The rearrangement joins TRBV5-6 to TRBJ2-3; 11 bases are a match to TRBD2. Germline-derived CDR1 and CDR2 are SGHDT and YYEEEE. The trim removed 1 base at V and 3 bases at J, leaving 1 base unmatched. This CDR3 is 15 amino acids long. CDR3 in amino acids: CASSLLAGGTDTQYF. The CDR3 DNA follows: TGTGCCAGCAGCTTGTTAGCGGGAGGGACAGATACGCAGTATTTT.

In regard to this clone: At one end the junction does not follow the germline gene, possibly because of a read error. The rearrangement links TRBV5-1 to TRBJ2-2; the D gene is possibly TRBD1 (5 bases). Per the germline V gene, CDR1 is SGHRS and CDR2 is YFSETQ. The CDR3 consists of 13 residues. The CDR3 sequence is CASRPRGTGELFF. The CDR3 nucleotides read TGCGCGAGCAGACCAAGGGGAACCGGGGAGCTGTTTTTT.

This chain uses TRBV10-2 with TRBJ1-5, with 8 bases fitting TRBD1. The CDR3 sequence is 16 residues long. Per germline, CDR1 WSHSY and CDR2 SAAADI. J gave up 3 bases and V 3 bases, and 7 bases lay outside the gene matches. CDR3 loop: CASSDPGQGYNQPQHF. The CDR3 DNA is TGCGCCAGCAGTGACCCAGGACAGGGTTACAATCAGCCCCAGCATTTT.

This sequence joins TRBV5-1 and TRBJ1-1; 8 nucleotides agree with TRBD1. The CDR3 sequence is 16 residues long. CDR1 is SGHRS and CDR2 is YFSETQ in the germline V gene. J was trimmed by 2 bases and V by 1 base; bases with no gene match: 7. CDR3 sequence reads: CASSLMPGGLNTEAFF. CDR3 in DNA: TGCGCCAGCAGCTTGATGCCAGGGGGCTTAAACACTGAAGCTTTCTTT.

The chain is built from TRBV27 and TRBJ1-1, with D hard to call. The germline V gene encodes CDR1 MNHEY and CDR2 SMNVEV (reference sequence). The CDR3 sequence is 17 residues long. Trimming stripped 2 bases from V and 1 base from J, with 17 bases between. CDR3 sequence: CASSLGYGSRKNTEAFF. The CDR3 DNA sequence: TGTGCCAGCAGTTTAGGGTACGGAAGCAGGAAGAACACTGAAGCTTTCTTT.

The rearrangement joins TRBV6-1 to TRBJ2-3; possibly TRBD2 for D (6 bases). V lost 7 bases and J lost 0, with 14 bases in between. Looked up from germline, CDR1 is MNHNS and CDR2 is SASEGT. The length of the CDR3 is 15 residues. Here the CDR3 reads CASMRDFHSTDTQYF. Written as DNA, the CDR3 is TGTGCCAGCATGAGGGACTTCCATAGCACAGATACGCAGTATTTT.